This T cell receptor beta chain was found in a study of control samples from healthy donors and cancer patients. The CDR3 runs 19 residues. Per the germline V gene, CDR1 is PRHDT and CDR2 is FYEKMQ (reference sequence). Trimming pared 5 bases from V and 1 base from J, leaving 27 bases between. About this clone: At the DNA level, this CDR3 is encoded by other sequences in the same sample as well.

TCRdb's copy holds only in-frame clones and misses some; the assay was immunoSEQ multiplex PCR. The top ten clones hold 10% to 12% of a sample with some 130,000 clones, 80% to 95% of them seen once. The rearrangement joins TRBV13 to TRBJ2-7, with no clear D. Sequenced sample: blood. This TCR came from a man aged 25 to 45 in good health. The CDR3 region is CASSPITTAGYGWSYEQYF. CDR3 coding DNA: TGTGCCAGCAGCCCAATAACGACGGCAGGTTATGGCTGGTCCTACGAGCAGTACTTC.